This passage covers 27 T cell receptor beta chains from one sample sequenced in a study of control samples from healthy donors and cancer patients. Here immunoSEQ multiplex PCR was the method, and the copy in TCRdb shows in-frame clones only, minus some. The profile shows hundreds of thousands of clones, roughly 80% of them singletons. Material for sequencing was PBMCs. These receptors came from a woman aged 60-75 years with lung cancer.

This sequence joins TRBV5-3 and TRBJ2-5, with 9 bases aligning to TRBD2. TRBV5-3 is labeled an ORF, and its function is uncertain. V was pared by 5 bases and J by 6 bases, with 23 bases of the junction left unmatched. The CDR3 is 19 residues long. The CDR3 loop reads CARRPHYLAGATPGKTQYF. The CDR3 region has the DNA TGTGCCAGAAGACCTCATTACTTAGCGGGAGCTACACCAGGGAAGACCCAGTACTTC.

The V call is TRBV5-1, the J call TRBJ2-7, with a possible D match to TRBD1 (6 bases). The CDR3 totals 14 residues. V lost 4 bases and J 2 bases, leaving 13 bases between the germline ends. Germline CDR1 is SGHRS and CDR2 is YFSETQ. The CDR3 DNA sequence: TGCGCCAGCAGCGACGGGACACTGACCTACGAGCAGTACTTC. Protein product: CASSDGTLTYEQYF.

This chain connects TRBV7-8 to TRBJ1-1; D not resolved. Between the trimmed V and J ends, which lost 1 base and 10 bases, there was a span of 10 bases. The CDR3 covers 12 residues. Germline V gene data show CDR1 as SGHVS and CDR2 as FQNEAQ. CDR3 protein: CASSLDSLPAFF. CDR3 sequence (DNA): TGTGCCAGCAGCTTAGATAGTCTTCCAGCTTTCTTT.

Ten or more counts support this clone. V gene TRBV3-1 (or the pseudogene TRBV3-2) combines with J gene TRBJ2-1, with TRBD2 as a possible D gene (5 bases). CDR1 LGHDT and CDR2 YNNKEL come from the germline V gene (reference sequence). Trimming cost V 4 bases and J 7 bases, with 17 bases left between them. The CDR3 is 15 residues long. CDR3 in amino acids: CASSPAGLGWNEQFF. CDR3 coding DNA: TGTGCCAGCAGCCCGGCGGGCCTCGGATGGAATGAGCAGTTCTTC.

The chain uses TRBV6-6 and TRBJ1-1, with D possibly matching TRBD1 (6 bases). Germline V CDR1 and CDR2: MNHNY, SVGAGI (reference sequence). The CDR3 loop spans 14 amino acids. The V gene lost 2 bases and the J gene lost 5 bases, with 12 bases spanning the gap. CDR3 amino acids: CASSYEGVGTEAFF. CDR3 DNA sequence: TGTGCCAGCAGTTACGAGGGGGTTGGAACTGAAGCTTTCTTT.

The V gene is TRBV2, the J gene TRBJ2-5; TRBD2 aligns across 7 bases. CDR1 SNHLY and CDR2 FYNNEI come from the germline V gene. The trim removed 4 bases at V and 5 bases at J, leaving 7 bases unmatched. CDR3 size: 14 residues. The CDR3 DNA follows: TGTGCCAGCAGTGTAGGGTGGGGAGGGGAGACCCAGTACTTC. Translation: CASSVGWGGETQYF.

V is TRBV14 and J is TRBJ2-7; 7 bases agree with TRBD1. This CDR3 region has 13 residues. Germline CDR1 is SGHDN and CDR2 is FVKESK. Trimming took 5 bases from V and 3 from J; bases not matched to a gene: 4. The CDR3 bases are TGTGCCAGCAGCGTACAGGGGTTCTACGAGCAGTACTTC. As protein: CASSVQGFYEQYF.

This chain links TRBV5-1 with TRBJ1-5, with a tentative D call TRBD1 (5 bases). The germline CDR1 and CDR2 sequences are SGHRS and YFSETQ. Trimming cost V 0 bases and J 3 bases, with 16 bases left between them. This CDR3 is 17 amino acids long. In nucleotides, the CDR3 is TGCGCCAGCAGCTTGGAGCCTCAGGGTGCAGCCAATCAGCCCCAGCATTTT. The encoded protein is CASSLEPQGAANQPQHF. The entire variable domain, with the rest obtained from reference TRBV5-1 and TRBJ1-5, is as follows: KAGVTQTPRYLIKTRGQQVTLSCSPISGHRSVSWYQQTPGQGLQFLFEYFSETQRNKGNFPGRFSGRQFSNSRSEMNVSTLELGDSALYLCASSLEPQGAANQPQHFGDGTRLSIL.

The V and J genes are TRBV2 and TRBJ1-6; perhaps TRBD1 as D (6 bases). Trimming cost V 5 bases and J 5 bases, with 16 bases left between them. The germline V gene has CDR1 SNHLY and CDR2 FYNNEI. This CDR3 comprises 16 residues. The CDR3 loop reads CASSSTDSDNNSPLHF. CDR3 sequence (DNA): TGTGCCAGCAGTTCCACGGACAGCGATAATAATTCACCCCTCCACTTT.

The table lists this clone with a count of one. V usage is TRBV5-5 and J usage is TRBJ2-3, with 10 bases identical to TRBD2. After removal of 2 bases from V and 5 bases from J, the junction contained 8 bases not matched to a gene. Looked up from germline, CDR1 is SGHKS and CDR2 is YYEKEE (reference sequence). CDR3 length equals 16 residues. This CDR3 is CASSLLTSGIGDTQYF. In nucleotides, the CDR3 is TGTGCCAGCAGCTTATTAACTAGCGGGATTGGAGATACGCAGTATTTT.

This chain joins TRBV11-2 and TRBJ2-7; D is unresolved. The CDR3 consists of 14 residues. CDR1 and CDR2 from the germline V gene are SGHAT and FQNNGV. V lost 0 bases, J lost 1 base, and 7 bases lay in between. Here the CDR3 DNA reads TGTGCCAGCAGCTTAGATCTCAGGTCCTACGAGCAGTACTTC. This codes for CASSLDLRSYEQYF.

The chain combines TRBV4-1 with TRBJ1-4, with 8 bases that match TRBD1. In germline, CDR1 is MGHRA, CDR2 YSYEKL. The CDR3 is 16 residues long. V dropped 3 bases and J dropped 5; count of bases not matched to a gene: 8. In DNA, the CDR3 is TGCGCCAGCAGCCATCACCGGGACAGGCTAAATGAAAAACTGTTTTTT. Protein product: CASSHHRDRLNEKLFF.

This chain links TRBV9 with TRBJ2-7; 10 bases agree with TRBD1. The CDR3 covers 14 residues. The V gene end was trimmed by 2 bases and the J gene end by 7 bases; junction bases not matched to a gene: 6. Germline CDR1 is SGDLS and CDR2 is YYNGEE. The CDR3 region has the DNA TGTGCCAGCAGCGTGAGACAGGGGGCACGGGAGCAGTACTTC. It yields the protein CASSVRQGAREQYF.

The V gene is TRBV30, the J gene TRBJ2-3; TRBD2 might be the D (7 bases). The germline V gene encodes CDR1 GTSNPN and CDR2 SVGIG (reference sequence). This CDR3 is built from 13 residues. The CDR3 coding sequence is TGTGCTAGGGGGGGGGTCAGCACAGATACGCAGTATTTT. This translates into CARGGVSTDTQYF.

V usage is TRBV5-1 and J usage is TRBJ2-2; D might be TRBD1 (5 bases). V lost 3 bases to trimming and J lost 4 bases, with 13 bases between them. The CDR3 is 15 residues long. Germline V gene sequence: CDR1 SGHRS, CDR2 YFSETQ. CDR3 sequence (DNA): TGCGCCAGCAGCTGGGATGGGGCCGGCACCGGGGAGCTGTTTTTT. Translation: CASSWDGAGTGELFF.

The chain employs TRBV6-9 and TRBJ2-2; TRBD1 matches at 7 bases. Germline-derived CDR1 and CDR2 are MNHGY and SVAAGI. The CDR3 contains 15 residues. Trimming removed 4 bases from V and 4 bases from J; junction bases left unmatched: 6. CDR3 in DNA: TGTGCCAGCAGTTGGGGACAGAGGAGCACCGGGGAGCTGTTTTTT. Its translation: CASSWGQRSTGELFF.

V and J are TRBV7-2 and TRBJ2-7; no definite D call. The germline V and J ends were trimmed by 4 bases and 2 bases, with 9 bases remaining between them. Germline loops: CDR1 SGHTA, CDR2 FQGNSA. There are 13 residues in the CDR3. CDR3 protein: CASSSGTTYEQYF. CDR3 in DNA: TGTGCCAGCAGCTCCGGCACAACCTACGAGCAGTACTTC.

The rearrangement uses TRBV27 and TRBJ2-6; D not certain. The CDR3 totals 15 residues. Trimming removed 5 bases at V and 4 bases at J, with 12 bases between. The V gene's germline CDR1 is MNHEY and CDR2 SMNVEV (reference sequence). CDR3 nucleotide sequence: TGTGCCAGCAGTCAGATGAGCTCCGGGGCCAACGTCCTGACTTTC. It specifies CASSQMSSGANVLTF.

This sequence joins TRBV10-1 and TRBJ2-2; TRBD1 matches 10 bases. With V trimmed by 7 bases and J by 3 bases, 5 bases remained unmatched. This CDR3 contains 15 residues. Germline V gene lookup returns CDR1 WNHNN and CDR2 SYGVQD (reference sequence). Written as DNA, the CDR3 is TGCGCCAGCACATCCGGGACAGGGGACACCGGGGAGCTGTTTTTT. Translation: CASTSGTGDTGELFF.

The V and J genes are TRBV5-1 and TRBJ1-6; no clear D. This CDR3 comprises 12 residues. CDR1 SGHRS and CDR2 YFSETQ come from the germline V gene. With 0 bases removed from V and 15 bases from J, the gap between germline ends came to 10 bases. The CDR3 region has the DNA TGCGCCAGCAGCTTGGGTGACCCGAACCTCCACTTT. Protein product: CASSLGDPNLHF.

The V and J genes are TRBV10-3 and TRBJ2-4, with D possibly being TRBD1 or TRBD2 (6 bases each). V was pared by 4 bases and J by 5 bases, with 18 bases between. Germline V gene lookup returns CDR1 ENHRY and CDR2 SYGVKD. This CDR3 region has 16 residues. CDR3 sequence: CAISAALTRGQNIQYF. The CDR3, as DNA: TGTGCCATCAGTGCTGCCTTGACCCGGGGGCAAAACATTCAGTACTTC.

The gene calls are TRBV5-1 and TRBJ2-6; weak D call: TRBD2 (5 bases). The CDR3 is 15 residues long. From germline, CDR1 is SGHRS and CDR2 YFSETQ. Trimming removed 4 bases at V and 0 bases at J, with 8 bases between. DNA for the CDR3: TGCGCCAGCAGCCCTACTAGCTCTGGGGCCAACGTCCTGACTTTC. Protein sequence: CASSPTSSGANVLTF.

J is TRBJ2-7 and V is TRBV5-1, with TRBD1 as a possible D gene (6 bases). The V end lost 1 base, the J end lost 0 bases, and 17 bases lay between the germline ends. Germline CDR1 is SGHRS and CDR2 is YFSETQ. The CDR3 loop spans 17 amino acids. The CDR3 is CASSLLIGRGSSYEQYF. CDR3 nucleotides: TGCGCCAGCAGCTTGTTAATAGGCAGGGGTTCCTCCTACGAGCAGTACTTC.

The chain combines TRBV4-1 with TRBJ2-7, with TRBD2 matching over 9 bases. V shed 3 bases, J shed 2 bases, and the junction held 5 bases outside the gene matches. CDR1 is MGHRA, CDR2 YSYEKL, per germline. This CDR3 has 15 residues. CDR3 DNA: TGCGCCAGCAGCCACGCTAGCGGGGCGGCCTACGAGCAGTACTTC. As protein: CASSHASGAAYEQYF.

This clone was recorded only once. The rearrangement joins TRBV2 to TRBJ2-5, with TRBD2 matching 9 bases. The V gene end was trimmed by 7 bases and the J gene end by 3 bases; junction bases not matched to a gene: 9. The V gene's germline CDR1 is SNHLY and CDR2 FYNNEI. CDR3 length: 15 residues. Here the CDR3 DNA reads TGTGCCAGCAAACCTAGACTAGCGGCAGAAGAGACCCAGTACTTC. It specifies CASKPRLAAEETQYF. The full variable domain, in which reference TRBV2 and TRBJ2-5 provide the parts outside the CDR3, is EPEVTQTPSHQVTQMGQEVILRCVPISNHLYFYWYRQILGQKVEFLVSFYNNEISEKSEIFDDQFSVERPDGSNFTLKIRSTKLEDSAMYFCASKPRLAAEETQYFGPGTRLLVL.

The CDR3 DNA sequence: TGTGCCAGCAGTTTCGGGGACGGGTCTTATGGCTACACCTTC. It is translated as CASSFGDGSYGYTF. The chain uses TRBV27 and TRBJ1-2; possibly TRBD1 for D (5 bases). The V gene's germline CDR1 is MNHEY and CDR2 SMNVEV (reference sequence). V was cut by 3 bases and J by 5 bases, with 13 bases left in between. This CDR3 comprises 14 residues.

Here the CDR3 reads CASSLAFDEQYF. CDR3 DNA: TGTGCCAGCAGCTTAGCGTTCGACGAGCAGTACTTC. The chain couples TRBV7-9 to TRBJ2-7; D gene ambiguous. The ends were cut back, 0 bases at V and 5 bases at J, with 5 bases in the middle. Germline V gene lookup returns CDR1 SEHNR and CDR2 FQNEAQ (reference sequence). The length of the CDR3 is 12 residues.